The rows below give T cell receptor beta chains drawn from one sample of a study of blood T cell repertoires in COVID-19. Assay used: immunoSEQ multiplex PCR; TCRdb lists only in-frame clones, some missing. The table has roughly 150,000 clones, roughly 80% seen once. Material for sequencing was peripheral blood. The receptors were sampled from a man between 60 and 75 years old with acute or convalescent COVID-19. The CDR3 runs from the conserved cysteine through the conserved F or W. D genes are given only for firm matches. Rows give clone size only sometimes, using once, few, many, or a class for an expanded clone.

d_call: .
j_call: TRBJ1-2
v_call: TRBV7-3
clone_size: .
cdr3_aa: CASSPGQHYGYTF
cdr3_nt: TGTGCCAGCAGCCCCGGACAGCACTATGGCTACACCTTC

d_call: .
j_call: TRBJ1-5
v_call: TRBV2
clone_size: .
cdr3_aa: CASSGEGGNQPQHF
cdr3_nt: TGTGCCAGCAGTGGGGAGGGAGGCAATCAGCCCCAGCATTTT

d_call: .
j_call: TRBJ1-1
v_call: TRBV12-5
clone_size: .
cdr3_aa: CASGLVQGEGTEAFF
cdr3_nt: TGTGCTAGTGGTTTGGTACAAGGTGAGGGCACTGAAGCTTTCTTT

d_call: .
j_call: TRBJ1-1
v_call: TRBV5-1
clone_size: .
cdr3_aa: CASSPRGDTGRAEAFF
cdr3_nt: TGCGCCAGCAGCCCGAGAGGCGACACTGGGAGAGCTGAAGCTTTCTTT

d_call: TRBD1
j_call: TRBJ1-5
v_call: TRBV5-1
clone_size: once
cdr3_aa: CASSKGAGHQPQHF
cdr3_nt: TGCGCCAGCAGCAAGGGGGCGGGACATCAGCCCCAGCATTTT

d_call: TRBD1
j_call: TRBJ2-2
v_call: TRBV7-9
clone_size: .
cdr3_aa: CASRPRQGTGELFF
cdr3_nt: TGTGCCAGCAGACCCAGACAGGGAACCGGGGAGCTGTTTTTT

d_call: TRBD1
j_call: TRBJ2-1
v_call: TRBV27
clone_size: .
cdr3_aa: CASSLSSGTGWNNEQFF
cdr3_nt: TGTGCCAGCAGTTTATCCTCCGGGACAGGTTGGAACAATGAGCAGTTCTTC

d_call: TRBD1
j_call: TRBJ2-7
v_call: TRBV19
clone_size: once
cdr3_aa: CASSTLTGDKQYF
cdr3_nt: TGTGCCAGTAGTACACTTACAGGGGATAAGCAGTACTTC

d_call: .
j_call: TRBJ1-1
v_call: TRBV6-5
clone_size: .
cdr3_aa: CASSYSESPDTEAFF
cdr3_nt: TGTGCCAGCAGTTACTCGGAGTCCCCGGACACTGAAGCTTTCTTT

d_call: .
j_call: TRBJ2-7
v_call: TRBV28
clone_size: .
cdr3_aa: CASSFPGQRAYEQYF
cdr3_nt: TGTGCCAGCAGTTTCCCGGGACAGCGGGCCTACGAGCAGTACTTC

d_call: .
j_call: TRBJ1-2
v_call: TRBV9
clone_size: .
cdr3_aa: CASSVPGADGYTF
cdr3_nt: TGTGCCAGCAGCGTACCAGGGGCGGATGGCTACACCTTC

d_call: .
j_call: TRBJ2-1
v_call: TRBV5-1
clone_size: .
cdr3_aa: CASTPRPQRDSFHEQFF
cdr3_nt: TGCGCCAGCACGCCACGACCCCAGAGGGACTCCTTCCATGAGCAGTTCTTC

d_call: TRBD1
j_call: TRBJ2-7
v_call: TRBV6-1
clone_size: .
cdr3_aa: CASSEPGQGVSYPYEQYF
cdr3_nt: TGTGCCAGCAGTGAGCCTGGACAGGGGGTATCATACCCCTACGAGCAGTACTTC

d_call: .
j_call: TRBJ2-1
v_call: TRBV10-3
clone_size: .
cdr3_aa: CAMAGNADEQFF
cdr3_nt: TGTGCCATGGCAGGGAACGCCGATGAGCAGTTCTTC

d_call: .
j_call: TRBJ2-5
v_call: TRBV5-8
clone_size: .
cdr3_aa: CASSSSLVQETQYF
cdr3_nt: TGTGCCAGCAGCTCTAGCCTAGTCCAAGAGACCCAGTACTTC

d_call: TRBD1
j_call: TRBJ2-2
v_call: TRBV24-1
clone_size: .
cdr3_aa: CATLDRENTGELFF
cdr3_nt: TGTGCCACCTTGGACAGGGAGAACACCGGGGAGCTGTTTTTT

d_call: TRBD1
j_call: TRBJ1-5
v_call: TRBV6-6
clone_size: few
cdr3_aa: CASGTGGFQPQHF
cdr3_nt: TGTGCCAGCGGGACAGGGGGTTTTCAGCCCCAGCATTTT

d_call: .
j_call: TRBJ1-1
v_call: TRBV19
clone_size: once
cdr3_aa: CASSSSWQENTEAFF
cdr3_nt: TGTGCCAGTAGTAGCTCATGGCAGGAAAACACTGAAGCTTTCTTT

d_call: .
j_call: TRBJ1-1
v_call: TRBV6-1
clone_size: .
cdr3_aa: CASSEGTTEAFF
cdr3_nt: TGTGCCAGCAGTGAAGGGACAACTGAAGCTTTCTTT

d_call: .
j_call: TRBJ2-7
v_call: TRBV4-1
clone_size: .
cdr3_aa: CASSQVGSGIYEQYF
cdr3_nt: TGCGCCAGCAGCCAAGTGGGGTCAGGGATATACGAGCAGTACTTC

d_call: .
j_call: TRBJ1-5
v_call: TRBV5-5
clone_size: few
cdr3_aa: CASSLGQSDRPQHF
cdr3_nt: TGTGCCAGCAGCTTGGGACAGTCTGATCGGCCCCAGCATTTT

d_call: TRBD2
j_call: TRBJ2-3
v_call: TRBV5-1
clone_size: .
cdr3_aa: CASSLEGGGASDTQYF
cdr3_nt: TGCGCCAGCAGCCTGGAGGGCGGGGGGGCCTCAGATACGCAGTATTTT

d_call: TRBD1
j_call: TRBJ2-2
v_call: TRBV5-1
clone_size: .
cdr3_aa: CASSTPDRGTGELFF
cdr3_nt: TGCGCCAGCAGTACTCCGGACAGGGGTACCGGGGAGCTGTTTTTT

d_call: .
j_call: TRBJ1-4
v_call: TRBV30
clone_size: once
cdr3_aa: CAWNGQRLNEKLFF
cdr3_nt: TGTGCCTGGAACGGACAACGTCTTAATGAAAAACTGTTTTTT

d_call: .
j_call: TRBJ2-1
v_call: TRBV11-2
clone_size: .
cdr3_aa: CASSLDTSTNEQFF
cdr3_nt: TGTGCCAGCAGCTTAGATACTAGTACCAATGAGCAGTTCTTC

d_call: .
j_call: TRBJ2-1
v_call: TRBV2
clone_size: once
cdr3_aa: CASSESVHNEQFF
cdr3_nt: TGTGCCAGCAGTGAAAGCGTCCACAATGAGCAGTTCTTC

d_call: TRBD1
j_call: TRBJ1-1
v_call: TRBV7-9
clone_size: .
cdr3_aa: CASSSGGQNTEAFF
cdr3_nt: TGTGCCAGCAGCTCAGGGGGACAGAACACTGAAGCTTTCTTT

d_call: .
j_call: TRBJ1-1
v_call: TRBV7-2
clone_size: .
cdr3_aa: CASSPSGLNTEAFF
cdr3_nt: TGTGCCAGCAGCCCCTCAGGCTTGAACACTGAAGCTTTCTTT

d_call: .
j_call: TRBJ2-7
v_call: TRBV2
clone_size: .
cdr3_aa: CASSIQGYEQYF
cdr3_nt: TGTGCCAGCAGTATACAGGGTTACGAGCAGTACTTC

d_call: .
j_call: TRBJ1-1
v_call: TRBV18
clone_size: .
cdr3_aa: CASSPTGLDTEAFF
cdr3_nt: TGTGCCAGCTCCCCCACAGGGCTGGACACTGAAGCTTTCTTT

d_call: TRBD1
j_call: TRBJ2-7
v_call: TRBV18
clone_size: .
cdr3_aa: CASSRPGQGSNEQYF
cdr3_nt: TGTGCCAGCTCAAGACCGGGACAGGGTAGCAACGAGCAGTACTTC

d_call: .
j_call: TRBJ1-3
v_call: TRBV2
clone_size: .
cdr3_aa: CASSGGLSGNTIYF
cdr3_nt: TGTGCCAGCAGTGGAGGTCTTTCTGGAAACACCATATATTTT

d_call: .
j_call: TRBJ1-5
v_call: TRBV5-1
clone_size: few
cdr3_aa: CASSVSGQNQPQHF
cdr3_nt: TGCGCCAGCAGCGTTTCAGGACAGAATCAGCCCCAGCATTTT

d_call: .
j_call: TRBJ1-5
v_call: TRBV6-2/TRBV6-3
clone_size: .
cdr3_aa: CASSYGQFNQPQHF
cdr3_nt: TGTGCCAGCAGTTATGGGCAGTTCAATCAGCCCCAGCATTTT

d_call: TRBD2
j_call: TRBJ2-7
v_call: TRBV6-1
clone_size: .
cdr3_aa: CASTPLGTSRSEQYF
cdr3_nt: TGTGCCAGCACCCCTTTAGGGACTAGCCGGAGCGAGCAGTACTTC

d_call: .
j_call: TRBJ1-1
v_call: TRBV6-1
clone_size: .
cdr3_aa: CASSEQGGITEAFF
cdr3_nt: TGTGCCAGCAGTGAACAGGGAGGGATCACTGAAGCTTTCTTT

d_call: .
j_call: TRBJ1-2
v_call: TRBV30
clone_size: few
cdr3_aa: CAWSVQGWGYTF
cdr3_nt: TGTGCCTGGAGTGTACAGGGATGGGGCTACACCTTC

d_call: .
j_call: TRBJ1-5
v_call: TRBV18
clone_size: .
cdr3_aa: CASSRADLNQPQHF
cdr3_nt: TGTGCCAGCTCACGGGCAGATCTCAATCAGCCCCAGCATTTT

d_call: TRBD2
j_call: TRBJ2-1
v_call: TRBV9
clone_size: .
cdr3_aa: CASSVGGAGASYNEQFF
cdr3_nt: TGTGCCAGCAGCGTAGGGGGAGCGGGGGCCTCCTACAATGAGCAGTTCTTC

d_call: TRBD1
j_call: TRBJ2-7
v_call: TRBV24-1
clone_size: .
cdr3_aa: CATSDDGTGEGYEQYF
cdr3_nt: TGTGCCACCAGTGATGACGGGACAGGGGAAGGCTACGAGCAGTACTTC

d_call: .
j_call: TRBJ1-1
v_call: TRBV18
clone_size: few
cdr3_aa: CASSPGNTEAFF
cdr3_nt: TGTGCCAGCTCACCCGGGAACACTGAAGCTTTCTTT

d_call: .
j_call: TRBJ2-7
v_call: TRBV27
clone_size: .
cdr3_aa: CASSLMGPYEQYF
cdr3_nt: TGTGCCAGCAGTTTAATGGGGCCCTACGAGCAGTACTTC

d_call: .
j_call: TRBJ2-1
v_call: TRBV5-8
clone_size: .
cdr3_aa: CASSPRTESYNEQFF
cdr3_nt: TGTGCCAGCAGCCCTCGGACAGAGTCATACAATGAGCAGTTCTTC